The TCR beta chain under discussion was sequenced for a study of CD8+ T cells in alopecia areata. As regards this clone: Its target is unknown.

The study's findings and limits: Under tofacitinib, fewer expanded CD8+ clones appeared among the top 100 scalp clones.

In each case, RNA was isolated and then reverse transcribed into cDNA as the sequencing template. The repertoire was sequenced with immunoSEQ multiplex PCR; TCRdb's copy has only in-frame clones and lacks some. The sample lists approximately 180,000 clones, about three fifths seen once, with 16% in the top ten. The treatment was: oral pan-JAK inhibitor, 5-10 mg twice daily. Individuals with alopecia areata gave both lesional scalp punch biopsies and peripheral blood for collection. Germline-derived CDR1 and CDR2 are SGHRS and YFSETQ. The CDR3 extends over 13 amino acids. V lost 7 bases to trimming and J lost 0 bases, with 5 bases between them.

This chain uses TRBV5-1 with TRBJ2-6; D remains unclear. This TCR derives from a human donor with alopecia areata. This sample comprised CD4+ T cells sorted from blood, obtained between weeks 55 and 70, from a patient treated with tofacitinib. CDR3: CASGISGANVLTF. CDR3 sequence (DNA): TGCGCCAGCGGCATCTCTGGGGCCAACGTCCTGACTTTC.